The sequence of this T cell receptor (beta chain) was determined in a study of patients with pleural tuberculosis. Details on this clonotype: One junction end disagrees with the germline gene, perhaps due to a read error.

TCRdb analysed the reads with MiXCR anew, one entry per CDR3 protein. The data show some 48,000 distinct CDR3 sequences, approximately 7.5% seen once. The origin of this receptor is a human donor with pleural tuberculosis.

The CDR3 region is CASSGIGANTEAFF. The CDR3 DNA follows: TGTGCCAGCAGTGGAATAGGGGCGAACACTGAAGCCTTCTTT. The V call is TRBV2, the J call TRBJ1-1, with TRBD1 as a possible D gene (5 bases). The V gene's germline CDR1 is SNHLY and CDR2 FYNNEI. This CDR3 is 14 amino acids long.